Included here is one TCR beta chain sequence, with context. This sample was taken from a study of blood T cell repertoires in COVID-19. At the level of the study: Researchers got acute and convalescent COVID-19 samples from the United States, Italy and Spain.

Germline V gene data show CDR1 as GTSNPN and CDR2 as SVGIG (reference sequence). With 4 bases clipped from V and 8 bases from J, the junction kept 10 bases outside the gene matches. The CDR3 length is 14 residues. Per the authors' pipeline: How many nucleated cells were present was estimated from reference gene primer amplification. Assay: immunoSEQ multiplex PCR; the TCRdb copy retains only in-frame clones and omits some. The V and J calls and clone size come from that table; D and trimming were worked out from the DNA. This sample has roughly 250,000 clones; around 89% occur once, and the top ten carry around 0.84%.

The clonotype was recovered from a man under 40 with acute or convalescent COVID-19. The chain uses TRBV30 and TRBJ2-1; 8 bases map to TRBD2. Sequenced sample: peripheral blood. Here the CDR3 DNA reads TGTGCCTGGAATTACGGGAGGGATTCAGATGAGCAGTTCTTC. Amino acid sequence: CAWNYGRDSDEQFF.